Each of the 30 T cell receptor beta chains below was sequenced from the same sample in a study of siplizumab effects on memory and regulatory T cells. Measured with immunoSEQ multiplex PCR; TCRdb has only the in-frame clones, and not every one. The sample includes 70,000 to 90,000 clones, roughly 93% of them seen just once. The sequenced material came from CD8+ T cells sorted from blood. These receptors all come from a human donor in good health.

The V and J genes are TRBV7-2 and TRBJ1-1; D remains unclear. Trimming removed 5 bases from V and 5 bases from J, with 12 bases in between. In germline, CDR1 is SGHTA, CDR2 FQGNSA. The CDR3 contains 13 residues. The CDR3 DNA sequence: TGTGCCAGCAGCCCAACCCAGGAGACTGAAGCTTTCTTT. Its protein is CASSPTQETEAFF.

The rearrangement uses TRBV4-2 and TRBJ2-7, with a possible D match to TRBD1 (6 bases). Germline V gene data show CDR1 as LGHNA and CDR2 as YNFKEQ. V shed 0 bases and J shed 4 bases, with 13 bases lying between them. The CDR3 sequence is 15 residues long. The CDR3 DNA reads TGTGCCAGCAGCCAAGAAGGGGCAGGGGAATACGAGCAGTACTTC. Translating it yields CASSQEGAGEYEQYF.

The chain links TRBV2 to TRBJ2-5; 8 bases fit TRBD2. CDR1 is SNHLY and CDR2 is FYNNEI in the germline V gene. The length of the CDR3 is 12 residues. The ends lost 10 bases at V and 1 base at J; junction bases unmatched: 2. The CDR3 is CATSGSQETQYF. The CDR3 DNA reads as TGTGCCACCAGCGGGAGCCAAGAGACCCAGTACTTC.

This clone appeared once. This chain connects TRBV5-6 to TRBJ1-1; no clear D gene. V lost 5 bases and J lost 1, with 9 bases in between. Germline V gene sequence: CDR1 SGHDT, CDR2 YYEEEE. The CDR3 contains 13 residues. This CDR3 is CASSYHQNTEAFF. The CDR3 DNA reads TGTGCCAGCAGTTATCACCAGAACACTGAAGCTTTCTTT.

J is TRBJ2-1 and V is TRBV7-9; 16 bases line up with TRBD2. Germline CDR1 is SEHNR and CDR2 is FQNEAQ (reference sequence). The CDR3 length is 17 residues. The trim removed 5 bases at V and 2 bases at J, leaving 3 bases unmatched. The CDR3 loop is CASSTGLAGGTYNEQFF. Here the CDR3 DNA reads TGTGCCAGCAGCACGGGACTAGCGGGGGGGACCTACAATGAGCAGTTCTTC.

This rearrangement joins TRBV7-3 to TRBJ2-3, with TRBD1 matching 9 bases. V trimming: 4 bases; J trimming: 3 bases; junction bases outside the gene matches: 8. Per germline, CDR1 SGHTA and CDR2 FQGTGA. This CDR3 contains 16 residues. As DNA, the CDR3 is TGTGCCAGCAGCTCTACAGGGGGCTCAGTGACAGATACGCAGTATTTT. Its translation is CASSSTGGSVTDTQYF.

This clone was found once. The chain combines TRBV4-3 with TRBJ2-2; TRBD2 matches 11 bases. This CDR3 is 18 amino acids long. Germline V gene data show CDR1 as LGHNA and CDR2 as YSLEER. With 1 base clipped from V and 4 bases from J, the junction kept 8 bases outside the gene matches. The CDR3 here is CASSQAVVAGGLTGELFF. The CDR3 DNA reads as TGCGCCAGCAGCCAAGCGGTGGTAGCGGGGGGGCTCACCGGGGAGCTGTTTTTT.

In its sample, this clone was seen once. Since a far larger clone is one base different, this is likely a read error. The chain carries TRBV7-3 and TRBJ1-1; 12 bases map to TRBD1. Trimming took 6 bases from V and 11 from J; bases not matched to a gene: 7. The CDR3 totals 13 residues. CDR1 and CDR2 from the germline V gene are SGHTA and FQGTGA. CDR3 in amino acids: CASRPGTGGEAFF. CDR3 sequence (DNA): TGTGCCAGCAGACCCGGGACAGGGGGCGAGGCTTTCTTT.

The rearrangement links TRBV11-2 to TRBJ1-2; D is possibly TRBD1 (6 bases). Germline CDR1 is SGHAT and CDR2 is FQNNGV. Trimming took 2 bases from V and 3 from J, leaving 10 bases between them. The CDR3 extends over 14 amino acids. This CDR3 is CASSLQGSDYGYTF. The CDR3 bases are TGTGCCAGCAGCTTACAGGGGTCTGACTATGGCTACACCTTC.

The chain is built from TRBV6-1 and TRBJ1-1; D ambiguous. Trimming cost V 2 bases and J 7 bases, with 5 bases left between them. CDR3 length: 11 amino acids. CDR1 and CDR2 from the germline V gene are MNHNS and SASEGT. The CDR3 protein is CASSEPFEAFF. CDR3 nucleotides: TGTGCCAGCAGTGAACCATTTGAAGCTTTCTTT.

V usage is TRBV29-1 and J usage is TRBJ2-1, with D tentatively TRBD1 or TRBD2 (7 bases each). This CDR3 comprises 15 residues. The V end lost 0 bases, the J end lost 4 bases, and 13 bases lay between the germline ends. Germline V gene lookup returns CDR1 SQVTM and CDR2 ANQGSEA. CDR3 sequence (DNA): TGCAGCGTTGAAGATGCAGGGGGGGGATACAATGAGCAGTTCTTC. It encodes CSVEDAGGGYNEQFF.

Here the CDR3 reads CASSVEPGGSGDTNEQFF. The CDR3 DNA is TGTGCCAGCAGCGTAGAGCCCGGGGGTAGCGGGGATACCAATGAGCAGTTCTTC. V gene TRBV9 combines with J gene TRBJ2-1, with 8 bases identical to TRBD2. The CDR3 is made up of 18 amino acids. V shed 0 bases and J 6 bases; nucleotides not matched to a gene: 14. Germline CDR1 reads SGDLS; CDR2 reads YYNGEE.

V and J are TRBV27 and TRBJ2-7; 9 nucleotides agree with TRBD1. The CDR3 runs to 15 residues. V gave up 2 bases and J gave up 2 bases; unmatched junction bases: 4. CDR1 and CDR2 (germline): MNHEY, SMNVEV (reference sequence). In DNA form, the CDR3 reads TGTGCCAGCAGTTTAGGGGGACAGGGAGCCTACGAGCAGTACTTC. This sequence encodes CASSLGGQGAYEQYF.

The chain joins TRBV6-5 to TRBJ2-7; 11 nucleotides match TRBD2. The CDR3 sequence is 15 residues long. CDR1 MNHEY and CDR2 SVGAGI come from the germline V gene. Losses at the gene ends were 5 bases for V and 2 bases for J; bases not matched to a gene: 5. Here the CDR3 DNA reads TGTGCCAGCAGTAAGACTAGCGGGATCCCCTACGAGCAGTACTTC. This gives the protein CASSKTSGIPYEQYF.

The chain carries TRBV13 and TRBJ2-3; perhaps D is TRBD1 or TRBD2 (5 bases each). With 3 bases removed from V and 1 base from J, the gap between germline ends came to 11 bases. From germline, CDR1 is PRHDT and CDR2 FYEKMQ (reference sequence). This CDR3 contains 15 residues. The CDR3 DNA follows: TGTGCCAGCAGCTTGGGGCAGGGAGGCACAGATACGCAGTATTTT. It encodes CASSLGQGGTDTQYF. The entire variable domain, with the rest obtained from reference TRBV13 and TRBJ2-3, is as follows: AAGVIQSPRHLIKEKRETATLKCYPIPRHDTVYWYQQGPGQDPQFLISFYEKMQSDKGSIPDRFSAQQFSDYHSELNMSSLELGDSALYFCASSLGQGGTDTQYFGPGTRLTVL.

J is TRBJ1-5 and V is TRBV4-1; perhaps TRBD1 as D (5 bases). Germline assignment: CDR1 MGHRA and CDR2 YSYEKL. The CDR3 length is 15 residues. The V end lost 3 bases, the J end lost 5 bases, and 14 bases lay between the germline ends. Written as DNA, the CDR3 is TGCGCCAGCAGCCAGGATAATTGGGGCGATCAGCCCCAGCATTTT. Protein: CASSQDNWGDQPQHF.

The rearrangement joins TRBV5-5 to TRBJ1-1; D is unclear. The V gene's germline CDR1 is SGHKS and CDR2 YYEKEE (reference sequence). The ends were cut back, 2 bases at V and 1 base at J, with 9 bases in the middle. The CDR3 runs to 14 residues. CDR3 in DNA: TGTGCCAGCAGCTTTCGGGCCGAGAACACTGAAGCTTTCTTT. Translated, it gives CASSFRAENTEAFF.

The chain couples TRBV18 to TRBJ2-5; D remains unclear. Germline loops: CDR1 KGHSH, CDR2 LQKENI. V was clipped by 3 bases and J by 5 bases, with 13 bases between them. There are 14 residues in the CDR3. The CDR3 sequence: CASSPLEVGETQYF. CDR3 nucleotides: TGTGCCAGCTCACCCCTCGAGGTCGGGGAGACCCAGTACTTC. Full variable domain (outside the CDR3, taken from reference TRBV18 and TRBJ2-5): NAGVMQNPRHLVRRRGQEARLRCSPMKGHSHVYWYRQLPEEGLKFMVYLQKENIIDESGMPKERFSAEFPKEGPSILRIQQVVRGDSAAYFCASSPLEVGETQYFGPGTRLLVL.

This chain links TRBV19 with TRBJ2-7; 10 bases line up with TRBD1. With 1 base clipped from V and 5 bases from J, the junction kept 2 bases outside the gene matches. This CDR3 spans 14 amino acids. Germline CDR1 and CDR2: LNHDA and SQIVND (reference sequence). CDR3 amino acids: CASSIGGTGDEQYF. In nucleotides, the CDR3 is TGTGCCAGTAGTATAGGTGGGACAGGGGACGAGCAGTACTTC.

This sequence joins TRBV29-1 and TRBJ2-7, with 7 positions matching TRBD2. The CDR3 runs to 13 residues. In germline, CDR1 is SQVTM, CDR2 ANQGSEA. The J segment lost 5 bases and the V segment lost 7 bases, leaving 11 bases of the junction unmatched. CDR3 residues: CSATIRGGDEQYF. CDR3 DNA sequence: TGCAGCGCTACAATTCGTGGGGGGGACGAGCAGTACTTC.

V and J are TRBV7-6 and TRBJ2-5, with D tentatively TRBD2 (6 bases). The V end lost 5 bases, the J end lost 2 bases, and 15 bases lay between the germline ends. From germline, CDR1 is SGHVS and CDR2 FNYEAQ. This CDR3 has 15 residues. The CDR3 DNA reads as TGTGCCAGCAGCGCCATTGGCGGGGATCAAGAGACCCAGTACTTC. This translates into CASSAIGGDQETQYF.

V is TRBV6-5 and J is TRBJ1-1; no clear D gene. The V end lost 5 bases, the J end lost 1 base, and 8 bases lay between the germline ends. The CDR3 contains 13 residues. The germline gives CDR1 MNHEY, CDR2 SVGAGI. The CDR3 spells CASSTPANTEAFF. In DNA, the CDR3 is TGTGCCAGCAGTACCCCAGCGAACACTGAAGCTTTCTTT.

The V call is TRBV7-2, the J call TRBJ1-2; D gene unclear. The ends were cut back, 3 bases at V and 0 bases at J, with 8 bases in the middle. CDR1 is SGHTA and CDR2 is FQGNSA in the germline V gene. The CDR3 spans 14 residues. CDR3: CASSFEIPNYGYTF. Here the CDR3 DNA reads TGTGCCAGCAGCTTCGAGATTCCTAACTATGGCTACACCTTC.

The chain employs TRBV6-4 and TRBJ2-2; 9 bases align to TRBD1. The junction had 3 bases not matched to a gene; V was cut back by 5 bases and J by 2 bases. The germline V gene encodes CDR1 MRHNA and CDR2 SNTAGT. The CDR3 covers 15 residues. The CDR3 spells CASSPGQGNTGELFF. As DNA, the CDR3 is TGTGCCAGCAGTCCGGGACAGGGAAACACCGGGGAGCTGTTTTTT.

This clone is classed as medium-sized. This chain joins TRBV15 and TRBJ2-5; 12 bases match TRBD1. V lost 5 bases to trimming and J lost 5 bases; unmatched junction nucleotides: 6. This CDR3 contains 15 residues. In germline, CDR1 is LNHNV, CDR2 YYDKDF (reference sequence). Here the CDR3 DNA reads TGTGCCACCAGCGGGGGACAGGGGGCAGGGGAGACCCAGTACTTC. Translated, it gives CATSGGQGAGETQYF.

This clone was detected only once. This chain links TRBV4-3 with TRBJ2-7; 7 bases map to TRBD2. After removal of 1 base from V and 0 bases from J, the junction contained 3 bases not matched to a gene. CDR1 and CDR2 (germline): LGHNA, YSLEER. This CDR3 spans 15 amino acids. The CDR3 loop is CASSQGGGYSYEQYF. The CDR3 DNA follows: TGCGCCAGCAGCCAAGGGGGGGGATACTCCTACGAGCAGTACTTC.

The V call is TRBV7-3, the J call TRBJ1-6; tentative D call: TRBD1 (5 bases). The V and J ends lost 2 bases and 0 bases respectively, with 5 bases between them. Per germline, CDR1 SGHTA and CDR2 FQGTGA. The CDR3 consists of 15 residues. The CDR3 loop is CASSLGGSYNSPLHF. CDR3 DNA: TGTGCCAGCAGCTTAGGGGGCTCCTATAATTCACCCCTCCACTTT. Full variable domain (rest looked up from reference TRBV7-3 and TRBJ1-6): GAGVSQTPSNKVTEKGKYVELRCDPISGHTALYWYRQSLGQGPEFLIYFQGTGAADDSGLPNDRFFAVRPEGSVSTLKIQRTERGDSAVYLCASSLGGSYNSPLHFGNGTRLTVT.

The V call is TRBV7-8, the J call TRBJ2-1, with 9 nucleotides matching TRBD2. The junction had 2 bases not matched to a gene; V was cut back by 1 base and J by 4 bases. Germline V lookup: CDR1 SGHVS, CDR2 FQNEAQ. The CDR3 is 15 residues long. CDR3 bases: TGTGCCAGCAGCTTAGGGACTAGCGCGTACAATGAGCAGTTCTTC. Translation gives CASSLGTSAYNEQFF.

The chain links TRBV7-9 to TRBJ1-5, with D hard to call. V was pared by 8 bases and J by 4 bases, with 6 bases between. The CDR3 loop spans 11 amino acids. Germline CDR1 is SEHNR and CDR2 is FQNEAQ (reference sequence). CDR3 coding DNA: TGTGCCAGCGGCACTAATCAGCCCCAGCATTTT. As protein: CASGTNQPQHF.

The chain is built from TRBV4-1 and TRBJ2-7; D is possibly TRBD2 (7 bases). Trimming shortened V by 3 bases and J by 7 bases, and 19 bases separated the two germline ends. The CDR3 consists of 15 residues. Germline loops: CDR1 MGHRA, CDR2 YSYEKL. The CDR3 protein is CASSQDRGGLMEQYF. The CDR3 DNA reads TGCGCCAGCAGCCAGGATAGGGGGGGGTTGATGGAGCAGTACTTC.